The 29 T cell receptor beta chains in this list originate from one sample, sequenced in a study of blood T cell repertoires in COVID-19. Here immunoSEQ multiplex PCR was the method, and the copy in TCRdb shows in-frame clones only, minus some. The data contain approximately 70,000 clones, around 90% of them seen just once; the ten biggest clones take up less than 6%. Input material: peripheral blood. All receptors derive from a woman aged 55-75 years with active COVID-19.

This clone was detected once. The genes are TRBV3-1 (or the pseudogene TRBV3-2) and TRBJ2-7; 7 bases match TRBD2. From germline, CDR1 is LGHDT and CDR2 YNNKEL (reference sequence). V shed 4 bases and J 2 bases; nucleotides not matched to a gene: 5. The CDR3 totals 14 residues. CDR3 sequence reads: CASSRSAGAYEQYF. CDR3 nucleotides: TGTGCCAGCAGCCGCAGCGCGGGGGCCTACGAGCAGTACTTC.

This sequence joins TRBV7-9 and TRBJ2-1; TRBD2 is a possible D gene (6 bases). Germline V gene data show CDR1 as SEHNR and CDR2 as FQNEAQ (reference sequence). Between the trimmed V and J ends, which lost 4 bases and 4 bases, there was a span of 8 bases. CDR3 size: 13 residues. Here the CDR3 DNA reads TGTGCCAGCAGCTCCGGGACTTACAATGAGCAGTTCTTC. It is translated as CASSSGTYNEQFF.

This chain uses TRBV5-6 with TRBJ1-5; D remains ambiguous. V lost 0 bases to trimming and J lost 8 bases, with 6 bases between them. CDR3 length: 12 residues. The V gene's germline CDR1 is SGHDT and CDR2 YYEEEE. The CDR3 DNA reads as TGTGCCAGCAGCTTGGACTCGGAGCCCCAGCATTTT. Translated, it gives CASSLDSEPQHF.

This rearrangement joins TRBV5-1 to TRBJ2-2; no clear D gene. Trimming took off 0 bases at V and 4 bases at J, with 7 bases between the two ends. CDR1 SGHRS and CDR2 YFSETQ come from the germline V gene. The CDR3 contains 14 residues. The CDR3 DNA is TGCGCCAGCAGCTTGGGGGCTGGCACCGGGGAGCTGTTTTTT. It codes for CASSLGAGTGELFF.

V gene TRBV7-9 combines with J gene TRBJ2-1; D may be TRBD2 (5 bases). V was trimmed by 3 bases and J by 2 bases, leaving 11 bases between them. This CDR3 spans 15 amino acids. Looked up from germline, CDR1 is SEHNR and CDR2 is FQNEAQ (reference sequence). The CDR3 is CASSLTGYTYNEQFF. The CDR3 region has the DNA TGTGCCAGCAGCTTGACGGGGTACACCTACAATGAGCAGTTCTTC.

The chain combines TRBV14 with TRBJ2-5; D is unresolved. The CDR3 loop spans 14 amino acids. V dropped 0 bases and J dropped 1 base, with 6 bases sitting between them. CDR1 and CDR2 from the germline V gene are SGHDN and FVKESK. The CDR3 region is CASSQDLRQETQYF. The CDR3 coding sequence is TGTGCCAGCAGCCAAGATTTGCGCCAAGAGACCCAGTACTTC.

V usage is TRBV6-1 and J usage is TRBJ2-3; a weak D match, TRBD1 (5 bases). The CDR3 extends over 15 amino acids. The germline gives CDR1 MNHNS, CDR2 SASEGT. Trimming removed 2 bases at V and 6 bases at J, with 15 bases between. The CDR3 DNA reads as TGTGCCAGCAGTGAAAAGGCCCAGTCAGGGGATACGCAGTATTTT. Residues: CASSEKAQSGDTQYF.

This chain connects TRBV19 to TRBJ2-3; 7 nucleotides agree with TRBD1. This CDR3 region has 15 residues. Germline V gene lookup returns CDR1 LNHDA and CDR2 SQIVND (reference sequence). The trim removed 3 bases at V and 1 base at J, leaving 4 bases unmatched. As DNA, the CDR3 is TGTGCCAGTAGTATCGGGACAGTACGCACAGATACGCAGTATTTT. Translation gives CASSIGTVRTDTQYF.

The V gene is TRBV19, the J gene TRBJ2-1; 9 bases agree with TRBD1. CDR1 and CDR2 (germline): LNHDA, SQIVND (reference sequence). CDR3 length: 16 residues. J lost 5 bases, V lost 6 bases, and 11 bases had no gene match. The CDR3 region is CASSPGQGRGNNEQFF. The CDR3 region has the DNA TGTGCCAGTAGCCCGGGACAGGGTCGAGGGAACAATGAGCAGTTCTTC.

The genes are TRBV19 and TRBJ1-4, with unresolved D. V shed 6 bases and J shed 5 bases, with 19 bases lying between them. CDR1 LNHDA and CDR2 SQIVND come from the germline V gene (reference sequence). The CDR3 length is 16 residues. The DNA of the CDR3 is TGTGCCAGTAGGCCGAGGGCGGGGAGAGTAAATGAAAAACTGTTTTTT. Amino acid sequence: CASRPRAGRVNEKLFF. The full variable domain, rest sourced from reference TRBV19 and TRBJ1-4, is DGGITQSPKYLFRKEGQNVTLSCEQNLNHDAMYWYRQDPGQGLRLIYYSQIVNDFQKGDIAEGYSVSREKKESFPLTVTSAQKNPTAFYLCASRPRAGRVNEKLFFGSGTQLSVL.

This clone was seen only once. The chain has TRBV6-4 and TRBJ2-3, with TRBD2 identical over 11 bases. Germline assignment: CDR1 MRHNA and CDR2 SNTAGT. This CDR3 has 18 amino acids. Germline trimming cut 2 bases from V and 6 bases from J; bases unmatched to any gene: 13. This chain's CDR3 is CASSDHGLRTSGSDTQYF. CDR3 nucleotide sequence: TGTGCCAGCAGTGACCACGGCCTCAGGACTAGCGGGTCCGATACGCAGTATTTT.

V gene TRBV19 combines with J gene TRBJ2-3; the match to TRBD2 covers 13 bases. With V trimmed by 5 bases and J by 6 bases, 8 bases remained unmatched. Germline-derived CDR1 and CDR2 are LNHDA and SQIVND (reference sequence). This CDR3 spans 16 amino acids. The CDR3 here is CASSRGLAGAGDTQYF. The CDR3 coding sequence is TGTGCCAGTAGTCGAGGACTAGCGGGAGCCGGGGATACGCAGTATTTT.

The chain uses TRBV3-1 (or the pseudogene TRBV3-2) and TRBJ1-3; D unclear. The CDR3 is 15 amino acids. The germline V gene has CDR1 LGHDT and CDR2 YNNKEL (reference sequence). V shed 4 bases and J shed 0 bases, with 10 bases lying between them. CDR3 bases: TGTGCCAGCAGCCTCGACATAGACTCTGGAAACACCATATATTTT. It translates to CASSLDIDSGNTIYF.

The rearrangement links TRBV7-8 to TRBJ1-1, with 8 nucleotides matching TRBD1. The length of the CDR3 is 16 residues. CDR1 and CDR2 from the germline V gene are SGHVS and FQNEAQ. Germline trimming cut 3 bases from V and 0 bases from J; bases unmatched to any gene: 6. The CDR3 DNA is TGTGCCAGCAGCTTGGGACAGGCGGGGGTGAACACTGAAGCTTTCTTT. Translating gives CASSLGQAGVNTEAFF.

The chain employs TRBV10-1 and TRBJ2-5; D may be TRBD2 (6 bases). Germline V gene lookup returns CDR1 WNHNN and CDR2 SYGVQD (reference sequence). The V end lost 4 bases, the J end lost 2 bases, and 8 bases lay between the germline ends. CDR3 length equals 13 residues. This CDR3 reads CASSAGTQETQYF. CDR3 in DNA: TGCGCCAGCAGTGCCGGGACTCAAGAGACCCAGTACTTC.

This clone was counted a few times. The chain joins TRBV5-1 to TRBJ2-1; TRBD1 agrees at 11 bases. The CDR3 extends over 15 amino acids. The V and J ends lost 5 bases and 3 bases, in that order; junction bases with no gene match: 4. CDR1 is SGHRS and CDR2 is YFSETQ in the germline V gene. Here the CDR3 DNA reads TGCGCCAGCAGATCCGGGACAGGGGGCTACAATGAGCAGTTCTTC. This translates into CASRSGTGGYNEQFF.

The CDR3, as DNA: TGCGCCAGCAGCTTATTGACAGGGGTCTCTGGAAACACCATATATTTT. Translated: CASSLLTGVSGNTIYF. The chain recombines TRBV5-1 with TRBJ1-3; TRBD1 agrees at 8 bases. Per the germline V gene, CDR1 is SGHRS and CDR2 is YFSETQ. The CDR3 has 16 amino acids. J lost 0 bases, V lost 2 bases, and 4 bases had no gene match.

The chain combines TRBV18 with TRBJ2-7; D might be TRBD1 (5 bases). Trimming left V 3 bases short and J 2 bases short, with 11 bases between. This CDR3 comprises 14 residues. The germline gives CDR1 KGHSH, CDR2 LQKENI. DNA for the CDR3: TGTGCCAGCTCACCGGTACAGACAGCCTACGAGCAGTACTTC. Translation gives CASSPVQTAYEQYF.

The V call is TRBV7-2, the J call TRBJ1-3; no definite D call. Germline CDR1 and CDR2: SGHTA and FQGNSA. This CDR3 spans 16 amino acids. The V end lost 0 bases, the J end lost 7 bases, and 16 bases lay between the germline ends. CDR3 sequence: CASSLAVTENWNTIYF. For the CDR3, the DNA is TGTGCCAGCAGCTTAGCCGTGACTGAGAACTGGAACACCATATATTTT.

This clone was counted a single time. The chain couples TRBV7-9 to TRBJ2-7; no firm D call. V gave up 1 base and J gave up 6 bases, with 7 bases separating them. CDR3 length: 12 amino acids. Germline assignment: CDR1 SEHNR and CDR2 FQNEAQ (reference sequence). In DNA form, the CDR3 reads TGTGCCAGCAGCTTAGGCAGTCTCGAGCAGTACTTC. Encoded protein: CASSLGSLEQYF.

The CDR3 region has the DNA TGTGCCACCAGCAGAGGAGGTGCCAAAAACATTCAGTACTTC. It translates to CATSRGGAKNIQYF. The chain recombines TRBV15 with TRBJ2-4; D ambiguous. V dropped 1 base and J dropped 1 base, with 5 bases sitting between them. CDR1 is LNHNV and CDR2 is YYDKDF in the germline V gene (reference sequence). This CDR3 spans 14 amino acids.

The J gene is TRBJ2-6, the V gene TRBV28, with 10 positions matching TRBD1. The CDR3 covers 19 residues. From germline, CDR1 is MDHEN and CDR2 SYDVKM. V was pared by 6 bases and J by 0 bases, with 11 bases of the junction left unmatched. As DNA, the CDR3 is TGTGCCAGCAGACGCTCGGGACAGGGGCCCTACTCTGGGGCCAACGTCCTGACTTTC. Protein sequence: CASRRSGQGPYSGANVLTF.

Written as DNA, the CDR3 is TGTGCCAGCAGCTTGCGGGGATCCAATCAGCCCCAGCATTTT. This codes for CASSLRGSNQPQHF. V usage is TRBV7-9 and J usage is TRBJ1-5; D remains unclear. In germline, CDR1 is SEHNR, CDR2 FQNEAQ (reference sequence). This CDR3 is built from 14 residues. V gave up 3 bases and J gave up 3 bases, with 9 bases separating them.

The chain recombines TRBV9 with TRBJ2-2; TRBD2 aligns across 12 bases. Germline assignment: CDR1 SGDLS and CDR2 YYNGEE. The V and J ends lost 4 bases and 1 base, in that order; junction bases with no gene match: 2. The CDR3 loop spans 16 amino acids. CDR3 loop: CASSLGLAGNTGELFF. The CDR3 DNA is TGTGCCAGCAGCCTGGGACTAGCGGGGAACACCGGGGAGCTGTTTTTT.

This rearrangement joins TRBV6-4 to TRBJ1-3; no clear D gene. Trimming removed 5 bases from V and 1 base from J, with 3 bases in between. CDR3 length: 12 residues. Germline-derived CDR1 and CDR2 are MRHNA and SNTAGT. DNA of the CDR3: TGTGCCAGCAGTCTATCTGGAAACACCATATATTTT. Translating it yields CASSLSGNTIYF.

V and J are TRBV7-9 and TRBJ2-7; a possible D gene is TRBD2 (6 bases). CDR1 and CDR2 from the germline V gene are SEHNR and FQNEAQ (reference sequence). This CDR3 has 16 amino acids. The ends were cut back, 5 bases at V and 4 bases at J, with 21 bases in the middle. CDR3 DNA sequence: TGTGCCAGCAGCCCCCCAAGCGGCCGGGGGAGGTACGAGCAGTACTTC. It yields the protein CASSPPSGRGRYEQYF.

The chain is built from TRBV4-1 and TRBJ2-1, with 9 bases lining up with TRBD2. The CDR3 spans 18 residues. After removal of 2 bases from V and 0 bases from J, the junction contained 8 bases not matched to a gene. Germline loops: CDR1 MGHRA, CDR2 YSYEKL. Here the CDR3 reads CASSQRGFSGSSYNEQFF. As DNA, the CDR3 is TGCGCCAGCAGCCAAAGAGGGTTTAGCGGGAGCTCCTACAATGAGCAGTTCTTC.

The count of this clone is one. The V and J genes are TRBV4-1 and TRBJ2-1, with 10 bases aligning to TRBD2. In germline, CDR1 is MGHRA, CDR2 YSYEKL. CDR3 length: 17 residues. Trimming took 1 base from V and 8 from J; bases not matched to a gene: 11. The CDR3 reads CASSQVSASGRGDEQFF. For the CDR3, the DNA is TGCGCCAGCAGCCAAGTCTCGGCTAGCGGGAGAGGTGATGAGCAGTTCTTC.

V and J are TRBV28 and TRBJ2-6; 8 nucleotides match TRBD1. This CDR3 contains 20 residues. Germline V lookup: CDR1 MDHEN, CDR2 SYDVKM. Trimming at V came to 3 bases and at J to 0 bases, leaving 13 bases not matched to a gene. This chain's CDR3 is CASSLGRWGQASSGANVLTF. The CDR3 DNA follows: TGTGCCAGCAGTTTGGGTCGTTGGGGACAGGCTAGCTCTGGGGCCAACGTCCTGACTTTC. The whole variable domain, filled in from reference TRBV28 and TRBJ2-6, reads DVKVTQSSRYLVKRTGEKVFLECVQDMDHENMFWYRQDPGLGLRLIYFSYDVKMKEKGDIPEGYSVSREKKERFSLILESASTNQTSMYLCASSLGRWGQASSGANVLTFGAGSRLTVL.